This T cell receptor (beta chain) derives from a study of blood T cell repertoires in COVID-19. Background on the study: Both acute and convalescent COVID-19 samples were obtained from the United States, Italy and Spain. Sample material is recorded as cDNA or gDNA derived from T cells, B-cell-depleted T cells, or PBMCs.

Authors' processing steps: Estimates of nucleated cell counts were drawn from the amplification of reference gene primers. Libraries were prepared by immunoSEQ multiplex PCR; TCRdb keeps only in-frame clonotypes and omits some of them. D and trimming come from the DNA, and the V and J calls and clone size come from that table. This repertoire shows fewer than 300,000 clones, around 82% found once; its top ten account for about 5.7%. This CDR3 contains 14 residues. V was clipped by 6 bases and J by 4 bases, with 12 bases between them. The germline V gene encodes CDR1 MRHNA and CDR2 SNTAGT. The chain carries TRBV6-4 and TRBJ2-2; D possibly corresponds to TRBD1 (6 bases). Specimen: peripheral blood. The clonotype was recovered from a man older than 75 with acute or convalescent COVID-19. CDR3 DNA: TGTGCCAGCAGCGCAGGGGTGAGCACCGGGGAGCTGTTTTTT. Translation gives CASSAGVSTGELFF.